This passage covers 4 T cell receptor beta chains from one sample sequenced in a study of cytomegalovirus exposure and HLA in healthy donors. A multiplex PCR was run with 60 Vbeta primers and 13 Jbeta primers. Assay used: immunoSEQ multiplex PCR; TCRdb lists only in-frame clones, some missing. The sample contains around 110,000 clones, around 70% of which appear only once. The sample taken for sequencing was PBMCs. The receptors shown here come from a young man in good health and CMV-seropositive.

As regards this clone: An end of the junction does not agree with germline; a read error may underlie this. This rearrangement joins TRBV6-1 to TRBJ1-5; a possible D gene is TRBD1 (5 bases). CDR1 is MNHNS and CDR2 is SASEGT in the germline V gene. The CDR3 is made up of 13 amino acids. DNA of the CDR3: TGTGCCAGCGGTGAAGGGGCAGATCAGCCCCAGCATTTT. It encodes CASGEGADQPQHF.

The rearrangement joins TRBV19 to TRBJ2-2; tentative D call: TRBD2 (5 bases). CDR1 LNHDA and CDR2 SQIVND come from the germline V gene (reference sequence). V shed 6 bases and J shed 7 bases, with 18 bases lying between them. The CDR3 is made up of 15 amino acids. The CDR3 is CASRTMGSTRGELFF. CDR3 nucleotides: TGTGCCAGTAGAACGATGGGGAGCACGCGCGGGGAGCTGTTTTTT.

This clone was seen a few times. This rearrangement joins TRBV6-1 to TRBJ2-1; no reliable D call. This CDR3 has 13 residues. The V end lost 2 bases, the J end lost 6 bases, and 8 bases lay between the germline ends. CDR1 is MNHNS and CDR2 is SASEGT in the germline V gene. For the CDR3, the DNA is TGTGCCAGCAGTGAAACCACGGTCAATGAGCAGTTCTTC. Its protein is CASSETTVNEQFF.

The rearrangement joins TRBV2 to TRBJ2-3, with a tentative D call TRBD2 (7 bases). The CDR3 loop spans 14 amino acids. V was shortened by 6 bases and J by 6 bases, with 16 bases between the two germline ends. In germline, CDR1 is SNHLY, CDR2 FYNNEI. CDR3 DNA: TGTGCCAGCAGGGACACCCGGGGGGCGGATACGCAGTATTTT. It is translated as CASRDTRGADTQYF. The complete variable domain, with remaining parts taken from reference TRBV2 and TRBJ2-3, reads EPEVTQTPSHQVTQMGQEVILRCVPISNHLYFYWYRQILGQKVEFLVSFYNNEISEKSEIFDDQFSVERPDGSNFTLKIRSTKLEDSAMYFCASRDTRGADTQYFGPGTRLTVL.